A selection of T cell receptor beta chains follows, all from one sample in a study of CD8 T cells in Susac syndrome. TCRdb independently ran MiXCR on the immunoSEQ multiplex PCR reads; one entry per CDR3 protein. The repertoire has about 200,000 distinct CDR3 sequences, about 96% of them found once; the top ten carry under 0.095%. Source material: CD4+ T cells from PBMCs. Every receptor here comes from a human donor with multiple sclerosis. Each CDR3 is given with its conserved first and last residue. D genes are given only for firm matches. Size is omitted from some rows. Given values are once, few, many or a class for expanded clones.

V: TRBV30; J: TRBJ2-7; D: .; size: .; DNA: TGTGCCTGGAGTGAAGGAAGAGGGTACTACGAGCAGTACTTC; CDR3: CAWSEGRGYYEQYF
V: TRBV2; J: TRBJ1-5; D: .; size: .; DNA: TGTGCCAGCAGTCCCACAGATCAGCCCCAGCATTTT; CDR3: CASSPTDQPQHF
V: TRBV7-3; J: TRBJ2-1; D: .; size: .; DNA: TGTGCCAGCAGCACCCATGCCGCAGGCGTTATTGAGCAGTTCTTC; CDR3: CASSTHAAGVIEQFF
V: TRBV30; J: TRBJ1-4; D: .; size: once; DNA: TGTGCCTGGAGTGTACGGGGGTCAAATGAAAAACTGTTTTTT; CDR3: CAWSVRGSNEKLFF
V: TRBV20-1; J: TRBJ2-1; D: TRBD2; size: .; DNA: TGCAGTGCTAGCCCCCCTAGCGGGGGGGGTGAGCAGTTCTTC; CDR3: CSASPPSGGGEQFF
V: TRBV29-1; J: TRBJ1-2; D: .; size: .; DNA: TGCAGCGTTGTTGGGGGGGCGGTGAACTATGGCTACACCTTC; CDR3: CSVVGGAVNYGYTF
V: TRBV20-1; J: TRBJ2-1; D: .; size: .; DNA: TGCAGTGCTACCACGGACAGTATCGATGAGCAGTTCTTC; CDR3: CSATTDSIDEQFF
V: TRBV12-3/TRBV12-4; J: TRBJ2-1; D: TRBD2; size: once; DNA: TGTGCCAGCAGTCCCCTAGCGGGTGAGCAGTTCTTC; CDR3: CASSPLAGEQFF
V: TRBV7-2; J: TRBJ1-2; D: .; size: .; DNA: TGTGCCAGCAGCCCACGACAGACAGCTAACTATGGCTACACCTTC; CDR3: CASSPRQTANYGYTF
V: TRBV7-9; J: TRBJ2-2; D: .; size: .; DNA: TGTGCCACCATCGGGGGGCCGAAGAACACCGGGGAGCTGTTTTTT; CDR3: CATIGGPKNTGELFF
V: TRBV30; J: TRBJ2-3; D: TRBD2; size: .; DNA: TGTGCCTGGAGTGGACTAGCGATAGATACGCAGTATTTT; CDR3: CAWSGLAIDTQYF
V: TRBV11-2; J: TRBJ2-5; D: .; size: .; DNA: TGTGCCAGCACCGTAACACAGGGACGGGAGACCCAGTACTTC; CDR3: CASTVTQGRETQYF
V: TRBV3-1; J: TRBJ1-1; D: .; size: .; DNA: TGTGCCAGCAGCCCTCTAATAGGCGGGGTGAACACTGAAGCTTTCTTT; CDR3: CASSPLIGGVNTEAFF
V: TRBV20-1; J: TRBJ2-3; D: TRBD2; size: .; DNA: TGCAGTGCTATCGGGGGGAGCGGCGGGGATACGCAGTATTTT; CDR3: CSAIGGSGGDTQYF
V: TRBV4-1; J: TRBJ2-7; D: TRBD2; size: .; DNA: TGCGCCAGCAGCCATCGAACTAGCGGGGCCCTCTCCTACGAGCAGTACTTC; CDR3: CASSHRTSGALSYEQYF
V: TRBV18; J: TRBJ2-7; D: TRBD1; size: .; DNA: TGTGCCAGCTCACGCCCCGGACAGGGGAGGAACGAGCAGTACTTC; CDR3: CASSRPGQGRNEQYF
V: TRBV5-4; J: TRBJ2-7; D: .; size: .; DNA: TGTGCCAGCAGTCAGGTCCCAGCCTCCTACGAGCAGTACTTC; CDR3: CASSQVPASYEQYF